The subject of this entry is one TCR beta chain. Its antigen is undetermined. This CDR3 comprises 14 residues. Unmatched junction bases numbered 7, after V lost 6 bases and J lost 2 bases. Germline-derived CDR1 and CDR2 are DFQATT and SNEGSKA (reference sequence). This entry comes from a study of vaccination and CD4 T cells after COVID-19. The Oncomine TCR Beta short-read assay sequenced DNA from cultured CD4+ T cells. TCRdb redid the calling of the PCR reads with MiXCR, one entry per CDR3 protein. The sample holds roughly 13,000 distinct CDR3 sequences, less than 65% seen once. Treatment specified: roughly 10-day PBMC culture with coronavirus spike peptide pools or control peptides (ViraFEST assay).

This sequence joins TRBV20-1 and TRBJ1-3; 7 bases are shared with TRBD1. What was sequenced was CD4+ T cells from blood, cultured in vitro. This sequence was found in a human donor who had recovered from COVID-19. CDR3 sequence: CSATGQAPGNTIYF. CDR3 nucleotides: TGCAGTGCAACCGGACAGGCCCCTGGAAACACCATATATTTT.